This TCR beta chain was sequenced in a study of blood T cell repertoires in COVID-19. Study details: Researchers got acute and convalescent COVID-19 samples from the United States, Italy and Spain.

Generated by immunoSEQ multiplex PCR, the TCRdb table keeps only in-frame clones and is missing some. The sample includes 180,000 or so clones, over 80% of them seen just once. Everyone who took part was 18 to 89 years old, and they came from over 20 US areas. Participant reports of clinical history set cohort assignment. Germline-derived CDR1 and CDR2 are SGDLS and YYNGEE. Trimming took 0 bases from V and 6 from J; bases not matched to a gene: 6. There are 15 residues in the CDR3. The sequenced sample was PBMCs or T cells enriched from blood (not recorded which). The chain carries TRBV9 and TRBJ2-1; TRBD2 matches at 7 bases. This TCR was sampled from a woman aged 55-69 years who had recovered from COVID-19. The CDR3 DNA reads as TGTGCCAGCAGCGTAGCCGGACTAGTTAGCAATGAGCAGTTCTTC. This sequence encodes CASSVAGLVSNEQFF. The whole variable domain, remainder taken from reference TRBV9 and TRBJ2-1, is DSGVTQTPKHLITATGQRVTLRCSPRSGDLSVYWYQQSLDQGLQFLIQYYNGEERAKGNILERFSAQQFPDLHSELNLSSLELGDSALYFCASSVAGLVSNEQFFGPGTRLTVL.